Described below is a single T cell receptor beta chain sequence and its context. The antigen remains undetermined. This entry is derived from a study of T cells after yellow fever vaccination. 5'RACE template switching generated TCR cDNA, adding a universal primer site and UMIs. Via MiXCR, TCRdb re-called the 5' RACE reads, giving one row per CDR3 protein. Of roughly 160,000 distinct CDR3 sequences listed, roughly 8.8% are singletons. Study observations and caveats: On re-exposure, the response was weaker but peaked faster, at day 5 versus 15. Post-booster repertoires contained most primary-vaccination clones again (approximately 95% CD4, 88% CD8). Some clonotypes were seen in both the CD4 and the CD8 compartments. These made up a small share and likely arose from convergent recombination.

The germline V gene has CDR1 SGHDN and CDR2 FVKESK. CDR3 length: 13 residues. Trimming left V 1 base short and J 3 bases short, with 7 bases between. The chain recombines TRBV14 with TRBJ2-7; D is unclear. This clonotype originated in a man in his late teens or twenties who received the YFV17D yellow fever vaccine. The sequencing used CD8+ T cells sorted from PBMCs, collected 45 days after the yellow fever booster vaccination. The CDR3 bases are TGTGCCAGCAGCCAAGGGCACATCTACGAGCAGTACGTC. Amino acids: CASSQGHIYEQYV.